The next 7 T cell receptor beta chains were all read from a single sample in a study of blood T cell repertoires in COVID-19. The method was immunoSEQ multiplex PCR; TCRdb's version includes in-frame clones alone and lacks a portion of them. The sample lists 360,000 or so clones, more than 75% occurring once. Sequences were obtained from PBMCs or T cells enriched from blood (not recorded which). All receptors come from a woman aged 30 to 39 who had recovered from COVID-19.

This chain uses TRBV11-2 with TRBJ1-4, with D hard to call. This CDR3 region has 16 residues. The V and J ends lost 4 bases and 8 bases respectively, with 20 bases between them. The germline gives CDR1 SGHAT, CDR2 FQNNGV. Here the CDR3 reads CASSSNNVRLGEKLFF. CDR3 sequence (DNA): TGTGCCAGCAGCTCGAACAATGTGCGGTTAGGAGAAAAACTGTTTTTT. The full variable domain, rest sourced from reference TRBV11-2 and TRBJ1-4, is EAGVAQSPRYKIIEKRQSVAFWCNPISGHATLYWYQQILGQGPKLLIQFQNNGVVDDSQLPKDRFSAERLKGVDSTLKIQPAKLEDSAVYLCASSSNNVRLGEKLFFGSGTQLSVL.

V gene TRBV29-1 combines with J gene TRBJ1-1; 7 nucleotides agree with TRBD1. Germline assignment: CDR1 SQVTM and CDR2 ANQGSEA. This CDR3 is 13 amino acids long. V shed 6 bases, J shed 2 bases, and the junction held 6 bases outside the gene matches. Written as DNA, the CDR3 is TGCAGCGTGTCGACAGGGAGCAACACTGAAGCTTTCTTT. Translating gives CSVSTGSNTEAFF.

The chain joins TRBV9 to TRBJ1-1; 8 bases align to TRBD1. This CDR3 contains 15 residues. Germline CDR1 SGDLS, CDR2 YYNGEE. With 5 bases clipped from V and 0 bases from J, the junction kept 6 bases outside the gene matches. CDR3: CASRPTGALNTEAFF. The CDR3 nucleotides are TGTGCCAGCAGGCCGACAGGGGCGCTGAACACTGAAGCTTTCTTT.

The chain joins TRBV5-1 to TRBJ1-6; D is unclear. The V gene's germline CDR1 is SGHRS and CDR2 YFSETQ. This CDR3 spans 15 amino acids. V was shortened by 0 bases and J by 7 bases, with 11 bases between the two germline ends. CDR3 amino acids: CASSLEVPGNSPLHF. The CDR3 DNA sequence: TGCGCCAGCAGCTTGGAGGTACCGGGGAATTCACCCCTCCACTTT.

The chain's CDR3 is CASSLYRGTDTQYF. The DNA of the CDR3 is TGTGCCAGCAGCTTATATCGGGGCACAGATACGCAGTATTTT. The chain employs TRBV7-2 and TRBJ2-3; D call uncertain. Germline-derived CDR1 and CDR2 are SGHTA and FQGNSA. This CDR3 comprises 14 residues. The V and J ends lost 2 bases and 1 base respectively, with 7 bases between them.

This chain joins TRBV5-6 and TRBJ2-1, with TRBD1 identical over 7 bases. Germline V lookup: CDR1 SGHDT, CDR2 YYEEEE. V dropped 4 bases and J dropped 0; count of bases not matched to a gene: 1. This CDR3 region has 14 residues. The CDR3 reads CASSRQGSYNEQFF. CDR3 coding DNA: TGTGCCAGCAGCCGACAGGGCTCCTACAATGAGCAGTTCTTC.

This clone has only a few counts. This chain's CDR3 is CASSGETRRSEAFF. The CDR3 DNA follows: TGTGCCAGCAGCGGAGAGACGCGGCGTTCTGAAGCTTTCTTT. The chain is built from TRBV11-2 and TRBJ1-1; D is undetermined. CDR1 and CDR2 (germline): SGHAT, FQNNGV. V was shortened by 5 bases and J by 6 bases, with 16 bases between the two germline ends. The CDR3 has 14 residues.